This paragraph covers one T cell receptor (beta chain) sequence. The method, 5' RACE with UMI labels, was used to prepare the TRB cDNA libraries. TCRdb re-called the 5' RACE reads and shows each CDR3 protein once, DNA omitted. This table lists 100,000 to 150,000 distinct CDR3 sequences. The naive CD8+ gate required CD45RO-CCR7+CD27+CD95- phenotype. This entry belongs to a study of CXCR3-negative and CXCR3-positive naive CD8 T cells. Overall study context: For each library, about 1.5 +/- 0.3 million TRB reads were obtained, 120 million to 150 million in total.

The CDR3 is made up of 15 amino acids. CDR1 and CDR2 from the germline V gene are LNHDA and SQIVND (reference sequence). The V and J genes are TRBV19 and TRBJ1-5. This receptor was identified in a human donor in good health. Some clones in this sample may be carry-over from other donors' samples. The sample consisted of naive CXCR3- CD8+ T cells from blood. The subset was: CD45RO-CCR7+CD27+CD95- naive CD8+ T cells lacking CXCR3 (TNR3-). The chain's CDR3 is CASNPTAAGNQPQHF.